This T cell receptor beta chain was sequenced for a study of T-cell reconstitution after alpha-beta-depleted transplantation in children. V was shortened by 5 bases and J by 3 bases, with 14 bases between the two germline ends. CDR3 length: 15 residues. This clonotype occurred many times. Construction of the TCRbeta library involved unique molecular identifiers. TCRdb recomputed calls from the PCR reads with MiXCR, one row per CDR3 protein. Among over 200,000 distinct CDR3 sequences listed, 8.5% to 10% were seen once. This clonotype originated in a human donor who donated a stem cell graft to a child with acute lymphoblastic leukemia. The V gene is TRBV12-3 or TRBV12-4, the J gene TRBJ2-1; D possibly uses TRBD1 or TRBD2 (5 bases each). Source: PBMCs from the stem cell graft donor, taken from the stem cell graft. This chain's CDR3 is CASSPGADLYNEQFF. The CDR3 DNA sequence: TGTGCCAGCAGTCCCGGGGCAGATCTCTACAATGAGCAGTTCTTC.